These T cell receptor beta chains were read from a single sample in a study of identical twins. TCRdb processed the 5' RACE reads anew with MiXCR; each CDR3 protein has one entry. The sample holds 500,000 to 600,000 distinct CDR3 sequences, roughly 21% seen once. The same data also went into a second study, on T cells expressing NK-cell markers.

Sequencing was done on a sample of CD4+ T cells sorted from blood. The source of these receptors is a woman aged 18 to 35 in good health. Both conserved end residues are part of each CDR3.

v_gene: TRBV2
CDR3aa: CASTDRLAGGHSYNEQFF

v_gene: TRBV25-1
CDR3aa: CASRPSESGGGNEQFF

v_gene: TRBV5-1
CDR3aa: CASSLDGSDQPQHF

v_gene: TRBV5-1
CDR3aa: CASSLVAGTGAYTF

v_gene: TRBV3-1
CDR3aa: CASRGGGKNIQYF

v_gene: TRBV20-1
CDR3aa: CSALRTSGEAETQYF

v_gene: TRBV7-6
CDR3aa: CASSLEQGSPYNEQFF

v_gene: TRBV6-1
CDR3aa: CASRISVIAHYNEQFF

v_gene: TRBV20-1
CDR3aa: CSALRLSGANVLTF

v_gene: TRBV2
CDR3aa: CASRGDPAEAFF

v_gene: TRBV29-1
CDR3aa: CSVRQGLSYEQYF